The 8 T cell receptor beta chains listed next were all sequenced from one sample in a study of T cell repertoires in cytomegalovirus infection. For these receptors, no antigen is known. TCRdb independently ran MiXCR on the reads; one entry per CDR3 protein. Of approximately 110,000 distinct CDR3 sequences in the sample, roughly 32% were seen once. Sequenced material: CD8+ T cells from cultured PBMCs, taken from culture after CMV antigen stimulation. The receptors shown here come from a human donor in good health (CMV status not recorded). Some clones in this sample may be carry-over from other donors' samples.

This clonotype has more than one count but fewer than ten. This chain uses TRBV7-9 with TRBJ2-1; tentatively, D is TRBD2 (5 bases). Germline CDR1 and CDR2: SEHNR and FQNEAQ (reference sequence). There are 16 residues in the CDR3. V was trimmed by 5 bases and J by 2 bases, leaving 16 bases between them. The chain's CDR3 is CASSPPLAGTYNEQFF. The CDR3 DNA reads TGTGCCAGCAGCCCCCCCCTGGCGGGTACCTACAATGAGCAGTTCTTC.

In this sample, this clonotype turned up many times. CDR3 in amino acids: CASSPIWGNTGELFF. CDR3 sequence (DNA): TGTGCCAGCAGCCCTATTTGGGGGAACACCGGGGAGCTGTTTTTT. The genes are TRBV11-2 and TRBJ2-2; D gene ambiguous. This CDR3 contains 15 residues. V gave up 5 bases and J gave up 1 base, with 11 bases separating them. CDR1 and CDR2 (germline): SGHAT, FQNNGV.

This chain uses TRBV28 with TRBJ1-5; D gene unclear. The V gene's germline CDR1 is MDHEN and CDR2 SYDVKM. Deletions cut 7 bases from V and 2 bases from J, with 12 bases between. The CDR3 has 14 amino acids. The CDR3 sequence: CASTSGVGNQPQHF. Written as DNA, the CDR3 is TGTGCCAGCACTTCCGGCGTGGGCAATCAGCCCCAGCATTTT.

V usage is TRBV6-2 or TRBV6-3 and J usage is TRBJ2-1; D remains unclear. CDR3 size: 13 residues. Germline V CDR1 and CDR2: MNHEY, SVGEGT. V lost 0 bases and J lost 3, with 3 bases in between. Here the CDR3 DNA reads TGTGCCAGCAGTTACTCTCTCTACAATGAGCAGTTCTTC. This codes for CASSYSLYNEQFF.

This clonotype has a handful of counts. This chain uses TRBV5-1 with TRBJ2-2; the match to TRBD2 covers 7 bases. The germline gives CDR1 SGHRS, CDR2 YFSETQ. The CDR3 is 16 residues long. Unmatched junction bases numbered 5, after V lost 3 bases and J lost 0 bases. Here the CDR3 DNA reads TGCGCCAGCAGCTGGAAGCGGGGCCCGAACACCGGGGAGCTGTTTTTT. Translated, it gives CASSWKRGPNTGELFF.

This chain connects TRBV13 to TRBJ2-3, with D possibly matching TRBD2 (7 bases). Trimming took off 1 base at V and 5 bases at J, with 19 bases between the two ends. The CDR3 extends over 17 amino acids. Germline values: CDR1 PRHDT, CDR2 FYEKMQ (reference sequence). CDR3 region: CASSLDGTGRGGDTQYF. The DNA for the CDR3 is TGTGCCAGCAGCTTAGACGGAACAGGGCGCGGGGGAGATACGCAGTATTTT.

V is TRBV20-1 and J is TRBJ2-3; 9 bases agree with TRBD2. The J segment lost 2 bases and the V segment lost 5 bases, leaving 5 bases of the junction unmatched. CDR1 is DFQATT and CDR2 is SNEGSKA in the germline V gene (reference sequence). The length of the CDR3 is 14 residues. The CDR3 protein is CSAPQRGVTDTQYF. CDR3 in DNA: TGCAGTGCTCCCCAGCGGGGGGTCACAGATACGCAGTATTTT.

This clonotype was found many times. The chain joins TRBV7-2 to TRBJ1-1; 9 bases agree with TRBD1. CDR3 length equals 12 residues. Unmatched junction bases numbered 5, after V lost 5 bases and J lost 10 bases. Germline CDR1 is SGHTA and CDR2 is FQGNSA. The CDR3 nucleotides are TGTGCCAGCAGCACCGGGACAGGGAGAGCTTTCTTT. Its translation is CASSTGTGRAFF.